This T cell receptor beta chain was captured by sequencing in a study of radiotherapy plus CTLA-4 blockade in lung cancer. General study findings and limits: In blood, after radiotherapy plus ipilimumab, tumor-derived TCR clones expanded.

The germline V gene encodes CDR1 SQVTM and CDR2 ANQGSEA. The V gene end was trimmed by 4 bases and the J gene end by 0 bases; junction bases not matched to a gene: 6. The CDR3 is 15 amino acids. A word on this clone: What it binds is not known.

Only in-frame clones appear in the TCRdb table, and some are missing; sequencing was by immunoSEQ multiplex PCR. In the table there are tens of thousands of clones, about 76% of which are singletons. The source of this sequence is a human donor with non-small cell lung cancer whose response to radiotherapy plus ipilimumab could not be evaluated. The chain carries TRBV29-1 and TRBJ2-7, with 10 positions matching TRBD2. Sequencing used peripheral blood, obtained from a patient treated with radiotherapy plus ipilimumab. In DNA, the CDR3 is TGCAGCGTTGGGACTAGCGGATACCTCTCCTACGAGCAGTACTTC. It specifies CSVGTSGYLSYEQYF.